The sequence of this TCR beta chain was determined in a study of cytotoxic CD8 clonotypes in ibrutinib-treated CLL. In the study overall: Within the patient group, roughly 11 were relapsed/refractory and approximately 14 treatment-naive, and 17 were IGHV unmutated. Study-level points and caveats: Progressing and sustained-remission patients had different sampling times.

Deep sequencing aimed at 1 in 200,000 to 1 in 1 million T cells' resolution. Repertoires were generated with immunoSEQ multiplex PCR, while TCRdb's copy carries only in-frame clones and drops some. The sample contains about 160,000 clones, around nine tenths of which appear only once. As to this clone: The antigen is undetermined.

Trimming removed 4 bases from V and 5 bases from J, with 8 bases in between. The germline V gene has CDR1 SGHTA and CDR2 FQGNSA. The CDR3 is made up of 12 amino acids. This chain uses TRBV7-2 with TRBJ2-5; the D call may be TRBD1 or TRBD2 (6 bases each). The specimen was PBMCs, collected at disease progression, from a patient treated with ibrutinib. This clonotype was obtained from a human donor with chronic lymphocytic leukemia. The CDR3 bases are TGTGCCAGCAGCTGGAGGGGGGAGACCCAGTACTTC. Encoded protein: CASSWRGETQYF.